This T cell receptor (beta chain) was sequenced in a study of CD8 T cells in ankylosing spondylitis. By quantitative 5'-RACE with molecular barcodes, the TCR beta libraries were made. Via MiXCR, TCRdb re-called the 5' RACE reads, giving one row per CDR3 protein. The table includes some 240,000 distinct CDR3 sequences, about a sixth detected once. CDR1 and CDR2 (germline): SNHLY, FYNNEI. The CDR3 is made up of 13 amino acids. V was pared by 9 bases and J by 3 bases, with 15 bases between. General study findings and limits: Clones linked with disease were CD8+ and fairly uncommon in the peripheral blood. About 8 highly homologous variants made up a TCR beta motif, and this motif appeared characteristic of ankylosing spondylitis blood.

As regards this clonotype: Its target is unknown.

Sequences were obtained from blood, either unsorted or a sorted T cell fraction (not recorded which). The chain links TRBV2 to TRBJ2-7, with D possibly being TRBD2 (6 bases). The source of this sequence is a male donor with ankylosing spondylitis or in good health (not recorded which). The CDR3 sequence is CASEGGISYEQYF. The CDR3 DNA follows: TGTGCCAGTGAAGGCGGGATTAGCTACGAGCAGTACTTC.